Shown below are 6 T cell receptor beta chains from a single sample sequenced in a study of siplizumab effects on memory and regulatory T cells. The assay was immunoSEQ multiplex PCR, and TCRdb's table has in-frame clones only and misses some. The sample contains around 100,000 clones, 94% of which appear only once. The sequenced sample was non-Treg CD4+ T cells sorted from blood. The receptors derive from a human donor in good health.

V and J are TRBV19 and TRBJ1-4; D not certain. V lost 5 bases and J lost 7, with 17 bases in between. Germline V gene sequence: CDR1 LNHDA, CDR2 SQIVND (reference sequence). There are 15 residues in the CDR3. This CDR3 reads CASSSRYHGSEKLFF. The CDR3 DNA reads as TGTGCCAGTAGTTCACGGTACCACGGGAGTGAAAAACTGTTTTTT.

As to this clone: Its ends do not fully match the called genes, so a read error is possible. The chain uses TRBV7-7 and TRBJ2-1; the D gene is possibly TRBD2 (5 bases). This CDR3 comprises 13 residues. The germline V gene encodes CDR1 SSHAT and CDR2 FNYEAQ (reference sequence). The CDR3 nucleotides are TGTGCTAGCAGCTTAGAGGCGGGCTATGGTCAGTTCTTC. This encodes CASSLEAGYGQFF.

CDR3 in amino acids: CASSLTAGARNEQFF. DNA for the CDR3: TGTGCCAGCAGCTTAACAGCGGGAGCTAGGAATGAGCAGTTCTTC. The chain is built from TRBV11-2 and TRBJ2-1, with 8 bases matching TRBD2. The V gene's germline CDR1 is SGHAT and CDR2 FQNNGV. Trimming removed 2 bases from V and 7 bases from J; junction bases left unmatched: 7. The CDR3 runs to 15 residues.

This chain connects TRBV19 to TRBJ2-5, with D maybe TRBD2 (7 bases). Trimming removed 1 base at V and 1 base at J, with 16 bases between. The germline V gene encodes CDR1 LNHDA and CDR2 SQIVND (reference sequence). The CDR3 has 17 residues. The DNA for the CDR3 is TGTGCCAGTAGTATAGGGGGGGGGCGCAAGGGCCAAGAGACCCAGTACTTC. This codes for CASSIGGGRKGQETQYF.

This sequence joins TRBV7-9 and TRBJ1-1; D uncertain. Trimming took off 8 bases at V and 3 bases at J, with 13 bases between the two ends. The CDR3 sequence is 13 residues long. Germline lookup yields CDR1 SEHNR and CDR2 FQNEAQ (reference sequence). This CDR3 reads CASGRPWDTEAFF. As DNA, the CDR3 is TGTGCCAGCGGTCGACCTTGGGACACTGAAGCTTTCTTT. The full variable domain, in which reference TRBV7-9 and TRBJ1-1 provide the parts outside the CDR3, is DTGVSQNPRHKITKRGQNVTFRCDPISEHNRLYWYRQTLGQGPEFLTYFQNEAQLEKSRLLSDRFSAERPKGSFSTLEIQRTEQGDSAMYLCASGRPWDTEAFFGQGTRLTVV.

This chain joins TRBV11-2 and TRBJ2-1, with no clear D. The CDR3 loop spans 11 amino acids. Trimming took off 2 bases at V and 6 bases at J, with 2 bases between the two ends. Germline lookup yields CDR1 SGHAT and CDR2 FQNNGV. CDR3 region: CASSLSNEQFF. The CDR3 nucleotides read TGTGCCAGCAGCTTAAGCAATGAGCAGTTCTTC.